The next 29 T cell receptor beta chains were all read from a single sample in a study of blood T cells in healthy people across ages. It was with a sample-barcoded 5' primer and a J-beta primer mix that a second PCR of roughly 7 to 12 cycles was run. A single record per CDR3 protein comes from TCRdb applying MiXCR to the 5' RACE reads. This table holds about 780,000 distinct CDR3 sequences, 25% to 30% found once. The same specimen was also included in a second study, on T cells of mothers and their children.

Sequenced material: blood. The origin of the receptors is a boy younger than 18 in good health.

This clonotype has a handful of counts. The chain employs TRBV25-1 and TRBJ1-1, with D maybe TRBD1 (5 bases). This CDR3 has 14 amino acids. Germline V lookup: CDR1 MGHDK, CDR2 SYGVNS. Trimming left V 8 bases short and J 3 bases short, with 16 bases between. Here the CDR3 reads CASRPQGTDTEAFF. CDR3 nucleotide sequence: TGTGCCAGCCGACCCCAGGGAACTGACACTGAAGCTTTCTTT. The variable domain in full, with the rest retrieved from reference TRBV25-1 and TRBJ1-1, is EADIYQTPRYLVIGTGKKITLECSQTMGHDKMYWYQQDPGMELHLIHYSYGVNSTEKGDLSSESTVSRIRTEHFPLTLESARPSHTSQYLCASRPQGTDTEAFFGQGTRLTVV.

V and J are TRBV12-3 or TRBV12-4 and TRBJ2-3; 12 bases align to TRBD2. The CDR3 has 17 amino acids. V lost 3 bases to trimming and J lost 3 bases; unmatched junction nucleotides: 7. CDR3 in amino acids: CASSLASGGEYTDTQYF. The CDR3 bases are TGTGCCAGCAGTTTGGCTAGCGGGGGGGAATATACAGATACGCAGTATTTT.

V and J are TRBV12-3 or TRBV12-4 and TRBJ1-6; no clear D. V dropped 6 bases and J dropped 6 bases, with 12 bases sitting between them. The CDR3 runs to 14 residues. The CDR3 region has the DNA TGTGCCAGCAGGGGTGGGTACCTTAATTCACCCCTCCACTTT. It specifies CASRGGYLNSPLHF.

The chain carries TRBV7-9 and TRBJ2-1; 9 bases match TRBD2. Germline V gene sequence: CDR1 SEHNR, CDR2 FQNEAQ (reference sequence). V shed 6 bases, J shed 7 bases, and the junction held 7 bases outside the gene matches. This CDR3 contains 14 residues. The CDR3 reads CASRAPSGANEQFF. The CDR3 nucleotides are TGTGCCAGCAGGGCGCCTAGCGGGGCAAATGAGCAGTTCTTC.

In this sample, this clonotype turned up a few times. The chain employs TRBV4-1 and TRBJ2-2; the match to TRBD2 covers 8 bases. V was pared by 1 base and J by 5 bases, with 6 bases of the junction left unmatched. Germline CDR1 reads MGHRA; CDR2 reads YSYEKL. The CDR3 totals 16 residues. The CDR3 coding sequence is TGCGCCAGCAGCCAAGGTCGGGGGGGCAAAACCGGGGAGCTGTTTTTT. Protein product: CASSQGRGGKTGELFF.

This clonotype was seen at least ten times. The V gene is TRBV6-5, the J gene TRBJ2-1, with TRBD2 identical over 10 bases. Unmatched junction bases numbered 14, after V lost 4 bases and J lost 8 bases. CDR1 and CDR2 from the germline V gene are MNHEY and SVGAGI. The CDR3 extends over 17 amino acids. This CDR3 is CASSSLGAGGPKDEQFF. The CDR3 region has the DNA TGTGCCAGCAGTTCCCTAGGAGCGGGGGGGCCTAAGGATGAGCAGTTCTTC.

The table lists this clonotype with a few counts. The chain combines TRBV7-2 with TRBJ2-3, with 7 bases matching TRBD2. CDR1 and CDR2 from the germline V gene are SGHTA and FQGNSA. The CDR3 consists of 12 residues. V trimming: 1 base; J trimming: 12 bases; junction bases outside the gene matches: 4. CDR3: CASSLVRTSQYF. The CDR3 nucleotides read TGTGCCAGCAGCTTAGTTCGGACTAGTCAGTATTTT.

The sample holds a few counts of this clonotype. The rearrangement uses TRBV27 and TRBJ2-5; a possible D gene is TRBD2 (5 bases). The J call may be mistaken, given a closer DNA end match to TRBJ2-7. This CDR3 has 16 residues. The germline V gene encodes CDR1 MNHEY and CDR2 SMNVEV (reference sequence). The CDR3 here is CASSLGSLDGAYEQYF. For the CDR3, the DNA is TGTGCCAGCAGTTTAGGGTCACTCGACGGGGCCTACGAGCAGTACTTC.

This CDR3 reads CASSLAASGGPDTQYF. The CDR3 bases are TGTGCCAGCAGCTTAGCGGCCAGCGGGGGGCCAGATACGCAGTATTTT. The gene calls are TRBV7-8 and TRBJ2-3, with 9 bases identical to TRBD2. Germline assignment: CDR1 SGHVS and CDR2 FQNEAQ. The V and J ends lost 0 bases and 4 bases, in that order; junction bases with no gene match: 5. The length of the CDR3 is 16 residues.

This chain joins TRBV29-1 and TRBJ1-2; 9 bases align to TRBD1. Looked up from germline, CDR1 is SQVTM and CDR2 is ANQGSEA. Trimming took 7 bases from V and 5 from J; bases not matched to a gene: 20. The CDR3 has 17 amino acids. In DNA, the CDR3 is TGCAGCGCACCCGGACAGGGGAAATCGGGGCCTCCTTATGGCTACACCTTC. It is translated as CSAPGQGKSGPPYGYTF.

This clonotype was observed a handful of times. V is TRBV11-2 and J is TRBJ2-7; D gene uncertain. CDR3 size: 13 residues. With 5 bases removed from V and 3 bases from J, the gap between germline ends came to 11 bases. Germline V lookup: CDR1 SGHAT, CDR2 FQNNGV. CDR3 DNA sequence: TGTGCCAGCAGCAAAGACGCCTACTACGAGCAGTACTTC. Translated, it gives CASSKDAYYEQYF.

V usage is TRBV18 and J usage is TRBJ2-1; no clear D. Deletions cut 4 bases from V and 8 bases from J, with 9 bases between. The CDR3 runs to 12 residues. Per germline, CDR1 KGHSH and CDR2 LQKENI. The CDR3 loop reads CASSLGEDEQFF. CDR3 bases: TGTGCCAGCTCACTTGGTGAAGATGAGCAGTTCTTC.

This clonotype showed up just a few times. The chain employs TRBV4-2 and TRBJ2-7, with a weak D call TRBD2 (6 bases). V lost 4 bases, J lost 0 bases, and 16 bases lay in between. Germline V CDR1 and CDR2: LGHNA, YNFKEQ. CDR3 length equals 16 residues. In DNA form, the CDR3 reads TGTGCCAGCAGCCCCTCTGGCGGGGCTTTCTCCTACGAGCAGTACTTC. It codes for CASSPSGGAFSYEQYF.

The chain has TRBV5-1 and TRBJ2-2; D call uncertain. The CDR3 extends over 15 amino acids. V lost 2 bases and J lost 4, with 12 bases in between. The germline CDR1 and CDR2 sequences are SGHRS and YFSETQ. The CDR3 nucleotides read TGCGCCAGCAGCTTTAACGGCAAGCGCACCGGGGAGCTGTTTTTT. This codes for CASSFNGKRTGELFF.

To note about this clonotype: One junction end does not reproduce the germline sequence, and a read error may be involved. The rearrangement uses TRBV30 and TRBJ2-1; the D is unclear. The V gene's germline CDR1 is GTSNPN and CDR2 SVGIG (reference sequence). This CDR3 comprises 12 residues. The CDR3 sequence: CAWSVLRNVQFF. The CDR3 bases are TGTGCCTGGAGTGTACTCAGGAATGTGCAGTTCTTC.

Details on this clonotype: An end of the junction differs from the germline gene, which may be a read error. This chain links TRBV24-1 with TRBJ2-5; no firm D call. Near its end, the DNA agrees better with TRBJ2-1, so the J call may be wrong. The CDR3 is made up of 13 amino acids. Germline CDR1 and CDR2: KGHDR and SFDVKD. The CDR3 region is CAPSGWGYNEQFF. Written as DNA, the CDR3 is TGTGCCCCCAGTGGCTGGGGTTACAATGAGCAGTTCTTC.

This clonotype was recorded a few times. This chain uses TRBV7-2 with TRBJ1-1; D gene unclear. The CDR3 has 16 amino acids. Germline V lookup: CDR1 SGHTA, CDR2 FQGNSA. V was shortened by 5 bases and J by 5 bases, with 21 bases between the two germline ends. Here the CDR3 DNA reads TGTGCCAGCAGCCATGCCCCTGGACTTTTGGGGACTGAAGCTTTCTTT. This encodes CASSHAPGLLGTEAFF.

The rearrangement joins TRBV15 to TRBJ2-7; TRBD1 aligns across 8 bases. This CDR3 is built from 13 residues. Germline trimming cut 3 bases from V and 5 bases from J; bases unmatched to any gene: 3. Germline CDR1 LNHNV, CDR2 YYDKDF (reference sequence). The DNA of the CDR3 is TGTGCCACCAGCAGTAACAGGGGGGACGAGCAGTACTTC. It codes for CATSSNRGDEQYF. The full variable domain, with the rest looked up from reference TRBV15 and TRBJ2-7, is DAMVIQNPRYQVTQFGKPVTLSCSQTLNHNVMYWYQQKSSQAPKLLFHYYDKDFNNEADTPDNFQSRRPNTSFCFLDIRSPGLGDTAMYLCATSSNRGDEQYFGPGTRLTVT.

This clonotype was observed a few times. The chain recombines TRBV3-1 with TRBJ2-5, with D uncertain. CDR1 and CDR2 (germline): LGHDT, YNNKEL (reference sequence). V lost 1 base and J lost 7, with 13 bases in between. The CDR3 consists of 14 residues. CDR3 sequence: CASSQVEGMGTQYF. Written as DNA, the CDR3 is TGTGCCAGCAGCCAAGTTGAAGGGATGGGGACCCAGTACTTC.

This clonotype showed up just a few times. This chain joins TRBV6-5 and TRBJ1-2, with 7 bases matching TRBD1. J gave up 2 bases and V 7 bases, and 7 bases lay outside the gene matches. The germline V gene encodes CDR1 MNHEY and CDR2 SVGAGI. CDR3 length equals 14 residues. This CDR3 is CASKLTGTNYGYTF. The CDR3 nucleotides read TGTGCCAGCAAACTGACAGGGACAAACTATGGCTACACCTTC.

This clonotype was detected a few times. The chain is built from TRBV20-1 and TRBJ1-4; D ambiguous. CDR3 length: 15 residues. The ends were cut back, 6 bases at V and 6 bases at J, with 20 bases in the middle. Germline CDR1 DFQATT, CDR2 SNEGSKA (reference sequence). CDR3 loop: CSAPRIGLEDEKLFF. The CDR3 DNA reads TGCAGTGCCCCAAGAATAGGTCTAGAGGATGAAAAACTGTTTTTT.

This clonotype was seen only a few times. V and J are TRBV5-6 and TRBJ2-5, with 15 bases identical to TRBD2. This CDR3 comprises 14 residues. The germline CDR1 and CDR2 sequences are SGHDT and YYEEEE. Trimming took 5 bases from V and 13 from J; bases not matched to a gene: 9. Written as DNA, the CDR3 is TGTGCCAGCAGGACCGGGACTAGCGGGGGGAGTTGGTACTTC. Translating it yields CASRTGTSGGSWYF.

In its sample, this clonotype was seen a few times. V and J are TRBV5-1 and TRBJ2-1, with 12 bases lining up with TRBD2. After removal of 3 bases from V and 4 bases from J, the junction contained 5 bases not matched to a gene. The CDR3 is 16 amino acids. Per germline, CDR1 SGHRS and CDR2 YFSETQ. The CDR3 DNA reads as TGCGCCAGCAGCTCTAGCGGGGGGGGAGCTTACAATGAGCAGTTCTTC. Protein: CASSSSGGGAYNEQFF.

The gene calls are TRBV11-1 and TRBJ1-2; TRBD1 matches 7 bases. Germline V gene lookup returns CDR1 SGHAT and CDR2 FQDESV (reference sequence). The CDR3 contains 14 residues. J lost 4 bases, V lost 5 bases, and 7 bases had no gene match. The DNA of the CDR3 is TGTGCCAGCAGCCCCGGACAGGAACGCTATGGCTACACCTTC. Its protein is CASSPGQERYGYTF.

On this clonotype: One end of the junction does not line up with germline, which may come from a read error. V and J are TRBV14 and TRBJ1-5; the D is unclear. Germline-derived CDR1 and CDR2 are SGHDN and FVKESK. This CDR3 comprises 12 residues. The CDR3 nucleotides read TGTGCCAGCAGCCAAGATCGGGGTCCCCTGTATTTT. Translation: CASSQDRGPLYF. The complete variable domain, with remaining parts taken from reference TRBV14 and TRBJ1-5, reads EAGVTQFPSHSVIEKGQTVTLRCDPISGHDNLYWYRRVMGKEIKFLLHFVKESKQDESGMPNNRFLAERTGGTYSTLKVQPAELEDSGVYFCASSQDRGPLYFGDGTRLSIL.

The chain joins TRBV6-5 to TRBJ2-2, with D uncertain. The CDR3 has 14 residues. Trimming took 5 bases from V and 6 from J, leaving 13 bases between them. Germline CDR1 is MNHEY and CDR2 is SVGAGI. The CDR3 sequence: CASSHPLVPGELFF. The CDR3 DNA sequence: TGTGCCAGCAGTCATCCCCTAGTACCCGGGGAGCTGTTTTTT.

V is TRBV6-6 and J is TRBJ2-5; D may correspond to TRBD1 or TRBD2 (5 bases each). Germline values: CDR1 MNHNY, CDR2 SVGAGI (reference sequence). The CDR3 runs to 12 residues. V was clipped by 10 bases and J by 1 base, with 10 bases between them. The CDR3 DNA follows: TGTGCCACGGGACCTTTCCAAGAGACCCAGTACTTC. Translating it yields CATGPFQETQYF.

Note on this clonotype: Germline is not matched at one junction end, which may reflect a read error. In nucleotides, the CDR3 is TGTGCCAGCAGCTTAGGGGGGGGACCCTTGGATTTT. Amino acids: CASSLGGGPLDF. The rearrangement uses TRBV7-9 and TRBJ1-5; tentatively, D is TRBD1 (5 bases). The CDR3 loop spans 12 amino acids. Germline CDR1 SEHNR, CDR2 FQNEAQ (reference sequence).

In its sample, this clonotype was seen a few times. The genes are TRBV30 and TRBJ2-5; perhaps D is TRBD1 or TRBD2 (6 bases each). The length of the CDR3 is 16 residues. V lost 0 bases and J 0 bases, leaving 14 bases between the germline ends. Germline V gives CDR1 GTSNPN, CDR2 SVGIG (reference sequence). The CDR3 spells CAWSVPVGGHQETQYF. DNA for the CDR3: TGTGCCTGGAGTGTACCGGTCGGGGGCCACCAAGAGACCCAGTACTTC.